The 27 T cell receptor beta chains below were found in one sample sequenced in a study of cytomegalovirus exposure and HLA in healthy donors. Primers: 60 Vbeta forward and 13 Jbeta reverse. The repertoire was sequenced with immunoSEQ multiplex PCR; TCRdb's copy has only in-frame clones and lacks some. The profile shows under 150,000 clones, over 75% of them singletons. Input material: PBMCs. The receptor source for this set is a woman aged 40 to 50 in good health and CMV-seropositive.

The chain has TRBV29-1 and TRBJ1-3; D is unclear. The V end was cut by 7 bases, the J end by 2 bases, with 12 bases between. The CDR3 is 13 amino acids. Germline lookup yields CDR1 SQVTM and CDR2 ANQGSEA. The CDR3: CSADGGAGNTIYF. The CDR3 DNA reads as TGCAGCGCGGACGGAGGAGCTGGAAACACCATATATTTT.

This chain joins TRBV5-1 and TRBJ2-1; no firm D call. This CDR3 has 14 residues. In germline, CDR1 is SGHRS, CDR2 YFSETQ. Trimming took 5 bases from V and 8 from J, leaving 17 bases between them. The CDR3 coding sequence is TGCGCCAGCAGAGAAACGGCGACAATCTATGAGCAGTTCTTC. Translated: CASRETATIYEQFF.

V gene TRBV5-1 combines with J gene TRBJ2-7; 11 bases are shared with TRBD1. J lost 1 base, V lost 0 bases, and 3 bases had no gene match. The germline V gene encodes CDR1 SGHRS and CDR2 YFSETQ. This CDR3 has 16 amino acids. CDR3 region: CASSLGGTGGSYEQYF. CDR3 coding DNA: TGCGCCAGCAGCTTGGGAGGGACAGGGGGATCCTACGAGCAGTACTTC.

This rearrangement joins TRBV6-5 to TRBJ2-7, with a weak D call TRBD1 (7 bases). Trimming removed 4 bases from V and 4 bases from J, with 14 bases in between. The CDR3 covers 14 residues. Looked up from germline, CDR1 is MNHEY and CDR2 is SVGAGI. CDR3 in DNA: TGTGCCAGCAGTTTAGGAGGGGGCGCATACGAGCAGTACTTC. It translates to CASSLGGGAYEQYF.

This chain connects TRBV9 to TRBJ2-6, with TRBD1 matching over 7 bases. Unmatched junction bases numbered 5, after V lost 4 bases and J lost 4 bases. Germline loops: CDR1 SGDLS, CDR2 YYNGEE. The CDR3 is made up of 15 amino acids. CDR3 protein: CASSYTGDGANVLTF. The DNA for the CDR3 is TGTGCCAGCAGCTATACAGGGGACGGGGCCAACGTCCTGACTTTC.

This chain connects TRBV6-1 to TRBJ2-1; the match to TRBD1 covers 8 bases. The V gene's germline CDR1 is MNHNS and CDR2 SASEGT. The CDR3 totals 15 residues. The J segment lost 8 bases and the V segment lost 2 bases, leaving 8 bases of the junction unmatched. CDR3 loop: CASSERTGYRDEQFF. CDR3 nucleotides: TGTGCCAGCAGTGAAAGGACAGGGTATAGGGATGAGCAGTTCTTC.

The rearrangement joins TRBV28 to TRBJ2-7; a possible D gene is TRBD2 (5 bases). The CDR3 runs to 17 residues. Trimming took off 1 base at V and 3 bases at J, with 19 bases between the two ends. Germline CDR1 MDHEN, CDR2 SYDVKM. The CDR3 bases are TGTGCCAGCAGTTTATCCCCCGGAACCGGGGATGACTACGAGCAGTACTTC. Protein: CASSLSPGTGDDYEQYF.

This chain links TRBV6-4 with TRBJ1-2; tentatively, D is TRBD1 (6 bases). The CDR3 spans 15 residues. Germline V lookup: CDR1 MRHNA, CDR2 SNTAGT. The V gene lost 1 base and the J gene lost 7 bases, with 16 bases spanning the gap. Written as DNA, the CDR3 is TGTGCCAGCAGTGACTTGATGCAGGGGCAGGGTGGCTACACCTTC. Residues: CASSDLMQGQGGYTF.

The chain links TRBV18 to TRBJ1-2, with 7 bases lining up with TRBD1. The CDR3 runs to 16 residues. The germline V gene has CDR1 KGHSH and CDR2 LQKENI. V trimming: 1 base; J trimming: 3 bases; junction bases outside the gene matches: 8. This CDR3 is CASSPQTTGPYYGYTF. CDR3 bases: TGTGCCAGCTCACCACAAACGACAGGGCCCTACTATGGCTACACCTTC.

The chain joins TRBV7-9 to TRBJ1-2; 7 nucleotides agree with TRBD1. The CDR3 totals 15 residues. Germline-derived CDR1 and CDR2 are SEHNR and FQNEAQ (reference sequence). V shed 5 bases, J shed 0 bases, and the junction held 6 bases outside the gene matches. The CDR3 sequence: CASSRGQVPNYGYTF. The CDR3 nucleotides read TGTGCCAGCAGCCGCGGACAGGTTCCTAACTATGGCTACACCTTC.

The sample holds one count of this clone. V is TRBV6-6 and J is TRBJ1-2, with D perhaps matching TRBD1 (5 bases). Deletions cut 5 bases from V and 7 bases from J, with 20 bases between. From germline, CDR1 is MNHNY and CDR2 SVGAGI (reference sequence). The CDR3 has 15 amino acids. The CDR3 nucleotides are TGTGCCAGCAGTGCATCGGTGGTAACGGGGGGTGGCTACACCTTC. Its protein is CASSASVVTGGGYTF.

The chain joins TRBV7-9 to TRBJ1-1; TRBD1 is a possible D gene (6 bases). The V gene lost 3 bases and the J gene lost 7 bases, with 12 bases spanning the gap. Germline V gives CDR1 SEHNR, CDR2 FQNEAQ (reference sequence). CDR3 length: 13 residues. The DNA of the CDR3 is TGTGCCAGCAGCTTTCCAGGGGCCTGTGAAGCTTTCTTT. It translates to CASSFPGACEAFF.

The rearrangement joins TRBV6-5 to TRBJ2-3; 10 bases line up with TRBD2. The CDR3 covers 15 residues. With V trimmed by 7 bases and J by 0 bases, 4 bases remained unmatched. Germline assignment: CDR1 MNHEY and CDR2 SVGAGI. CDR3 DNA: TGTGCCAGCACCCTAGCGGGGGAAAGCACAGATACGCAGTATTTT. It codes for CASTLAGESTDTQYF.

This chain uses TRBV30 with TRBJ1-4; TRBD1 matches 9 bases. With V trimmed by 5 bases and J by 6 bases, 10 bases remained unmatched. Germline CDR1 reads GTSNPN; CDR2 reads SVGIG (reference sequence). This CDR3 has 15 amino acids. This CDR3 is CAWGKTGQGYEKLFF. The CDR3 DNA follows: TGTGCCTGGGGGAAAACGGGACAGGGATATGAAAAACTGTTTTTT.

The rearrangement joins TRBV12-1 to TRBJ2-3; the D call of TRBD2 is as the table states it, not checked on the DNA. TRBV12-1 is assigned pseudogene status. This CDR3 comprises 14 residues. The CDR3 loop reads CASRHSNSWDTQYF. The CDR3 DNA sequence: TGTGCCAGCAGGCACTCGAATTCATGGGATACGCAGTATTTT.

Details on this clone: A read error may produce the germline difference seen at one junction end. This chain links TRBV2 with TRBJ1-2, with D unclear. Germline V lookup: CDR1 SNHLY, CDR2 FYNNEI. The CDR3 sequence is 11 residues long. The CDR3 reads CAGSELYGYTF. CDR3 coding DNA: TGTGCCGGCAGTGAACTCTATGGCTACACCTTC. Based on the CDR3 plus reference TRBV2 and TRBJ1-2, the full variable domain is EPEVTQTPSHQVTQMGQEVILRCVPISNHLYFYWYRQILGQKVEFLVSFYNNEISEKSEIFDDQFSVERPDGSNFTLKIRSTKLEDSAMYFCAGSELYGYTFGSGTRLTVV.

J is TRBJ2-7 and V is TRBV7-2; 9 bases align to TRBD2. The germline CDR1 and CDR2 sequences are SGHTA and FQGNSA. V trimming: 5 bases; J trimming: 4 bases; junction bases outside the gene matches: 12. The CDR3 is 16 amino acids. The CDR3 coding sequence is TGTGCCAGCAGCGACCCGGGGGGCGGGAGGGAATACGAGCAGTACTTC. This encodes CASSDPGGGREYEQYF.

The chain recombines TRBV5-1 with TRBJ1-3; 7 bases are shared with TRBD1. The ends lost 0 bases at V and 2 bases at J; junction bases unmatched: 5. Germline CDR1 and CDR2: SGHRS and YFSETQ. CDR3 size: 16 residues. The CDR3 reads CASSLDGTEPGNTIYF. In DNA form, the CDR3 reads TGCGCCAGCAGCTTGGACGGGACAGAACCTGGAAACACCATATATTTT.

The chain combines TRBV7-2 with TRBJ2-7, with TRBD2 identical over 10 bases. CDR1 and CDR2 from the germline V gene are SGHTA and FQGNSA. The CDR3 runs 16 residues. The V segment lost 1 base and the J segment 2 bases; nucleotides outside the gene matches: 5. In DNA, the CDR3 is TGTGCCAGCAGCTTAGAGGAACTAGCGGGGACCTACGAGCAGTACTTC. It is translated as CASSLEELAGTYEQYF.

The CDR3 nucleotides read TGCGCCAGCAGCTTGTCTGGACAGCTAGTCTCCTACGAGCAGTACTTC. Translating gives CASSLSGQLVSYEQYF. This chain connects TRBV5-1 to TRBJ2-7; tentatively, D is TRBD1 (6 bases). The CDR3 has 16 amino acids. The germline V gene encodes CDR1 SGHRS and CDR2 YFSETQ. Trimming took off 1 base at V and 0 bases at J, with 14 bases between the two ends. Looking up the rest from reference TRBV5-1 and TRBJ2-7 gives the full variable domain: KAGVTQTPRYLIKTRGQQVTLSCSPISGHRSVSWYQQTPGQGLQFLFEYFSETQRNKGNFPGRFSGRQFSNSRSEMNVSTLELGDSALYLCASSLSGQLVSYEQYFGPGTRLTVT.

The genes are TRBV11-2 and TRBJ2-5; D gene ambiguous. This CDR3 is 12 amino acids long. Looked up from germline, CDR1 is SGHAT and CDR2 is FQNNGV. The ends were cut back, 6 bases at V and 5 bases at J, with 10 bases in the middle. The CDR3 region is CASSPHEETQYF. CDR3 sequence (DNA): TGTGCCAGCAGTCCCCATGAGGAGACCCAGTACTTC.

This clone was seen only a few times. J is TRBJ2-7 and V is TRBV11-2; perhaps TRBD1 as D (5 bases). CDR3 length equals 13 residues. The V end lost 7 bases, the J end lost 4 bases, and 14 bases lay between the germline ends. CDR1 and CDR2 from the germline V gene are SGHAT and FQNNGV. CDR3: CASTYDSPYEQYF. CDR3 coding DNA: TGTGCCAGCACCTACGACAGTCCATACGAGCAGTACTTC.

The chain couples TRBV7-2 to TRBJ2-3; TRBD2 matches 7 bases. Losses at the gene ends were 4 bases for V and 10 bases for J; bases not matched to a gene: 14. The CDR3 extends over 15 amino acids. Germline V gene data show CDR1 as SGHTA and CDR2 as FQGNSA. The CDR3 spells CASSSGLAALGAQYF. In DNA, the CDR3 is TGTGCCAGCAGCTCAGGGCTAGCGGCCCTTGGGGCGCAGTATTTT. The full variable domain, rest sourced from reference TRBV7-2 and TRBJ2-3, is GAGVSQSPSNKVTEKGKDVELRCDPISGHTALYWYRQSLGQGLEFLIYFQGNSAPDKSGLPSDRFSAERTGGSVSTLTIQRTQQEDSAVYLCASSSGLAALGAQYFGPGTRLTVL.

CDR3 bases: TGCGCCAGCAAGCCGCGACCCGCGGGACCCTACGAGCAGTACTTC. Translated, it gives CASKPRPAGPYEQYF. The rearrangement joins TRBV5-1 to TRBJ2-7; a weak D match, TRBD2 (6 bases). The CDR3 is made up of 15 amino acids. Germline V gene lookup returns CDR1 SGHRS and CDR2 YFSETQ. The V end was cut by 6 bases, the J end by 2 bases, with 18 bases between.

The chain joins TRBV18 to TRBJ2-1; 9 nucleotides align to TRBD2. The J segment lost 8 bases and the V segment lost 0 bases, leaving 5 bases of the junction unmatched. This CDR3 has 15 amino acids. Germline values: CDR1 KGHSH, CDR2 LQKENI. CDR3 in DNA: TGTGCCAGCTCACCACCGGCGGGGGGGCGGGATGAGCAGTTCTTC. Its protein product is CASSPPAGGRDEQFF.

The rearrangement links TRBV6-5 to TRBJ1-2; D ambiguous. Looked up from germline, CDR1 is MNHEY and CDR2 is SVGAGI. The CDR3 runs to 14 residues. Trimming removed 6 bases from V and 4 bases from J, with 15 bases in between. CDR3 sequence (DNA): TGTGCCAGCAGCCCCGAGGGAACTATCTATGGCTACACCTTC. It translates to CASSPEGTIYGYTF.

This clone has only one observation. The gene calls are TRBV28 and TRBJ2-7, with D perhaps matching TRBD2 (6 bases). Trimming cost V 4 bases and J 0 bases, with 13 bases left between them. The CDR3 is made up of 15 amino acids. Germline CDR1 is MDHEN and CDR2 is SYDVKM. DNA of the CDR3: TGTGCCAGCAGTTCGCTAGCGACCATCTCCTACGAGCAGTACTTC. This translates into CASSSLATISYEQYF.